This entry lists 16 T cell receptor beta chains sequenced from one sample in a study of shared clonotypes between healthy human individuals. Profiling relied on immunoSEQ multiplex PCR, and the TCRdb table lists in-frame clones only, not all of them. Of around 1.6 million clones listed, 95% to 99% are singletons. The specimen sequenced was naive CD4+ T cells sorted from blood. Subset in this sample: CD45RA+ positively selected. Receptors originate from a man aged 25-40 years in good health.

This chain connects TRBV27 to TRBJ1-2, with 7 bases fitting TRBD1. This CDR3 contains 12 residues. V dropped 5 bases and J dropped 5; count of bases not matched to a gene: 2. Germline lookup yields CDR1 MNHEY and CDR2 SMNVEV (reference sequence). The CDR3 here is CASSQQGYGYTF. CDR3 in DNA: TGTGCCAGCAGTCAACAGGGGTATGGCTACACCTTC.

J is TRBJ2-7 and V is TRBV4-2; 8 positions agree with TRBD2. Germline V gene sequence: CDR1 LGHNA, CDR2 YNFKEQ. The V gene end was trimmed by 2 bases and the J gene end by 3 bases; junction bases not matched to a gene: 9. The CDR3 consists of 16 residues. CDR3 sequence: CASSQKRESPSYEQYF. For the CDR3, the DNA is TGTGCCAGCAGCCAAAAGCGGGAGTCCCCAAGCTACGAGCAGTACTTC.

This clone was detected once. The chain has TRBV9 and TRBJ2-2, with D perhaps assigned TRBD1 or TRBD2 (5 bases each). The V end was cut by 3 bases, the J end by 0 bases, with 15 bases between. CDR3 length: 17 residues. Germline V lookup: CDR1 SGDLS, CDR2 YYNGEE. The CDR3 nucleotides are TGTGCCAGCAGCGGGGCTTCGGGACCCGCGAACACCGGGGAGCTGTTTTTT. Encoded protein: CASSGASGPANTGELFF.

The CDR3 sequence: CASSPTSSQTQYF. The CDR3 DNA is TGCGCCAGCAGCCCCACTAGCTCGCAGACCCAGTACTTC. The chain joins TRBV5-1 to TRBJ2-5; weak D call: TRBD2 (6 bases). CDR1 and CDR2 from the germline V gene are SGHRS and YFSETQ. The V end lost 4 bases, the J end lost 6 bases, and 13 bases lay between the germline ends. The CDR3 covers 13 residues.

The gene calls are TRBV5-1 and TRBJ1-1; no reliable D call. Germline assignment: CDR1 SGHRS and CDR2 YFSETQ. The CDR3 contains 15 residues. V dropped 2 bases and J dropped 2 bases, with 13 bases sitting between them. In DNA form, the CDR3 reads TGCGCCAGCAGCTTAGACACCGCTCCCAACACTGAAGCTTTCTTT. Protein product: CASSLDTAPNTEAFF.

This clone was picked up one time. This chain links TRBV9 with TRBJ2-1; 10 bases are a match to TRBD2. The junction had 14 bases not matched to a gene; V was cut back by 3 bases and J by 8 bases. The CDR3 has 17 residues. Germline lookup yields CDR1 SGDLS and CDR2 YYNGEE. CDR3 residues: CASSEQLWSGRGDEQFF. The CDR3 bases are TGTGCCAGCAGCGAGCAGTTGTGGAGCGGGAGGGGCGATGAGCAGTTCTTC.

This chain links TRBV2 with TRBJ2-5, with D maybe TRBD2 (5 bases). The CDR3 sequence is 10 residues long. Trimming stripped 9 bases from V and 3 bases from J, with 5 bases between. Germline lookup yields CDR1 SNHLY and CDR2 FYNNEI. The CDR3 bases are TGTGCCAGGAGGGAAGAGACCCAGTACTTC. Amino acid sequence: CARREETQYF.

The chain couples TRBV5-1 to TRBJ2-1; maybe TRBD2 (5 bases). CDR3 size: 15 residues. In germline, CDR1 is SGHRS, CDR2 YFSETQ. Trimming shortened V by 3 bases and J by 0 bases, and 10 bases separated the two germline ends. The CDR3 reads CASSYEGASYNEQFF. The CDR3 nucleotides are TGCGCCAGCAGCTACGAGGGTGCCTCCTACAATGAGCAGTTCTTC.

The genes are TRBV10-3 and TRBJ2-7; no clear D. Germline V gives CDR1 ENHRY, CDR2 SYGVKD. The CDR3 is made up of 12 amino acids. Trimming removed 7 bases from V and 3 bases from J, with 10 bases in between. CDR3: CAIKRNGYEQYF. DNA for the CDR3: TGTGCCATCAAAAGGAACGGCTACGAGCAGTACTTC.

This clone was counted once. The J gene is TRBJ2-3, the V gene TRBV14, with TRBD1 as a possible D gene (6 bases). Per germline, CDR1 SGHDN and CDR2 FVKESK. With 1 base removed from V and 1 base from J, the gap between germline ends came to 18 bases. The CDR3 runs 18 residues. This chain's CDR3 is CASSQVRSVGHRTDTQYF. The CDR3 DNA follows: TGTGCCAGCAGCCAAGTCAGATCAGTGGGACATCGCACAGATACGCAGTATTTT.

The J gene is TRBJ1-4, the V gene TRBV28; D perhaps matches TRBD1 (5 bases). Germline CDR1 and CDR2: MDHEN and SYDVKM. Trimming pared 3 bases from V and 7 bases from J, leaving 15 bases between. The CDR3 sequence is 15 residues long. CDR3: CASSFGHNRGEKLFF. In nucleotides, the CDR3 is TGTGCCAGCAGTTTCGGACACAACAGAGGTGAAAAACTGTTTTTT.

The genes are TRBV27 and TRBJ2-6, with D perhaps TRBD1 (6 bases). Per germline, CDR1 MNHEY and CDR2 SMNVEV (reference sequence). The V and J ends lost 7 bases and 0 bases respectively, with 10 bases between them. This CDR3 spans 15 amino acids. CDR3 loop: CASTNRVSGANVLTF. The CDR3 DNA sequence: TGTGCCAGCACTAACAGGGTCTCTGGGGCCAACGTCCTGACTTTC.

The chain employs TRBV11-3 and TRBJ2-2; no clear D. CDR1 and CDR2 from the germline V gene are SGHNT and YENEEA. The CDR3 is made up of 14 amino acids. V gave up 4 bases and J gave up 6 bases, with 12 bases separating them. The CDR3 is CASSSQETPGELFF. DNA for the CDR3: TGTGCCAGCAGCTCCCAGGAGACACCCGGGGAGCTGTTTTTT.

V usage is TRBV5-5 and J usage is TRBJ2-7; 8 nucleotides align to TRBD1. The CDR3 totals 15 residues. Germline CDR1 SGHKS, CDR2 YYEKEE (reference sequence). The ends lost 6 bases at V and 1 base at J; junction bases unmatched: 9. The chain's CDR3 is CASTRLGQESYEQYF. The DNA for the CDR3 is TGTGCCAGCACCCGTCTGGGACAGGAATCCTACGAGCAGTACTTC.

The chain recombines TRBV2 with TRBJ1-1, with unresolved D. CDR3 size: 12 residues. Per germline, CDR1 SNHLY and CDR2 FYNNEI. The V end was cut by 2 bases, the J end by 5 bases, with 6 bases between. This CDR3 reads CASSEIGTEAFF. CDR3 bases: TGTGCCAGCAGTGAAATTGGTACTGAAGCTTTCTTT.

This clone came up once. The J gene is TRBJ2-1, the V gene TRBV5-1, with D possibly being TRBD1 (6 bases). The CDR3 covers 13 residues. Per germline, CDR1 SGHRS and CDR2 YFSETQ. V was cut by 6 bases and J by 6 bases, with 13 bases left in between. The CDR3 coding sequence is TGCGCCAGCATGCAGGGGTCAGCCAATGAGCAGTTCTTC. Its translation: CASMQGSANEQFF.